A selection of T cell receptor beta chains follows, all from one sample in a study of cytomegalovirus exposure and HLA in healthy donors. Only in-frame clones appear in the TCRdb table, and some are missing; sequencing was by immunoSEQ multiplex PCR. Seen here are more than 150,000 clones, approximately 85% observed once, and the top ten hold about a tenth. The sample consisted of PBMCs. The receptors shown here come from a man between 18 and 29 years old in good health and CMV-seropositive. Both conserved end residues are part of each CDR3.

v_call	j_call	cdr3_aa
TRBV2	TRBJ2-1	CASSDTGIDNEQFF
TRBV5-8	TRBJ2-1	CASRPVNSYNEQFF
TRBV7-9	TRBJ1-4	CASSPLSDRKREKLFF
TRBV19	TRBJ1-1	CASTWTARYEKNTEAFF
TRBV9	TRBJ1-2	CASSVDGTGRYGYTF
TRBV5-1	TRBJ2-7	CASSLDGQLYEQYF
TRBV7-3	TRBJ2-3	CASSLKPRLAGNTDTQYF
TRBV7-8	.	CASSAGGLATYEQYF
TRBV4-1	TRBJ1-1	CASSQDDINTEAFF
TRBV27	TRBJ1-1	CASLGRGNTEAFF
TRBV7-8	TRBJ2-3	CASSAIAGTSTDTQYF
TRBV19	TRBJ1-1	CASRHPTIYTEAFF
TRBV19	TRBJ1-4	CASITGADRGTTWTNEKLFF
TRBV15	TRBJ1-6	CATSRASPGSYNSPLHF
TRBV4-3	TRBJ2-7	CASSPLVTGAPRSRYEQYF
TRBV7-9	TRBJ1-1	CASSPMVSGRQMNTEAFF
TRBV7-9	TRBJ2-7	CASSPVVSEQYF
TRBV30	TRBJ2-5	CAWTPGVETQYF
TRBV19	TRBJ1-4	CASSAGFATNEKLFF
TRBV5-1	TRBJ1-2	CASSLAGRVDGYTF
TRBV5-6	TRBJ1-2	CASSFLSITGGRGYTF
TRBV11-2	TRBJ1-2	CASSLGTANYGYTF
TRBV6-5	TRBJ2-7	CASSPDRGRHEQYF
TRBV9	TRBJ1-2	CASSPWDRGRDGYTF
TRBV18	TRBJ2-5	CASSAGRVQETQYF
TRBV6-1	TRBJ1-1	CASSEWSGHGTEAFF
TRBV9	TRBJ1-2	CASSVDLNRPLGVSGYTF
TRBV27	TRBJ2-2	CASTRGPNTGELFF
TRBV4-3	TRBJ2-5	CASSQGGGRGETQYF
TRBV7-8	TRBJ2-7	CASSIVGQIPYEQYF
TRBV30	TRBJ2-5	CAWAQPGLAGGPGETQYF
TRBV2	TRBJ1-2	CASSPDRGRQYGYTF
TRBV10-3	TRBJ1-5	CAIGRQQPQHF
TRBV4-3	TRBJ2-7	CASSQGAMSSYEQYF
TRBV4-1	TRBJ2-3	CASSNGGLRGDTDTQYF
TRBV6-6	TRBJ1-6	CASSRRTGPDNSPLHF
TRBV9	TRBJ2-3	CASSVGGSAPYIDTQYF
TRBV7-8	TRBJ2-7	CASSLLPGLAAYEQYF
TRBV2	.	CASRGSRDEQFF
TRBV30	TRBJ2-7	CAWSPTLSSYEQYF
TRBV18	TRBJ1-1	CASSPGRGDLGNTEAFF
TRBV5-6	TRBJ1-5	CASSLIGDQGQPQHF
TRBV19	TRBJ2-4	CASSAGDIQYF
TRBV5-4	TRBJ2-2	CASSPGLAGVNTGELFF